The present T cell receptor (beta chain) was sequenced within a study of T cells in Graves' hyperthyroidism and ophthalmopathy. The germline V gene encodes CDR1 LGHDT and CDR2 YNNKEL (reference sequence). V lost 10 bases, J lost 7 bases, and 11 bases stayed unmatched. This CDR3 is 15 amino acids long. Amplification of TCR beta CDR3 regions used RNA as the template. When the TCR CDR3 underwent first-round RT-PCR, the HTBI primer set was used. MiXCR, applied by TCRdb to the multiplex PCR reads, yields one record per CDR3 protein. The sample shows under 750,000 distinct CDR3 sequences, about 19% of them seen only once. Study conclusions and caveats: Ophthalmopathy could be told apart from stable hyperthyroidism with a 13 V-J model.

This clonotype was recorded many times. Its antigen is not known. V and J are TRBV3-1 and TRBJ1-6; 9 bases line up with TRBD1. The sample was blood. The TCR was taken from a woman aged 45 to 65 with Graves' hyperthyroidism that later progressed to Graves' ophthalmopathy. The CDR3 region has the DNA TGTGCCACCAAACCGGGACAGGGCGGCAATTCACCCCTCCACTTT. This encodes CATKPGQGGNSPLHF.